The 21 T cell receptor beta chains below all came from one sample that was sequenced in a study of blood T cell repertoires in COVID-19. TCRdb's copy holds only in-frame clones and misses some; the assay was immunoSEQ multiplex PCR. This sample has 270,000 or so clones; roughly 90% occur once, and the top ten carry 2.1%. The sequencing input was peripheral blood. The receptor set was obtained from a woman in her sixties with COVID-19, enrolled during active disease.

The CDR3 DNA reads as TGTGCCAGCAGCCTCCGGGGATTTCAAGAGACCCAGTACTTC. Translating it yields CASSLRGFQETQYF. V usage is TRBV3-1 (or the pseudogene TRBV3-2) and J usage is TRBJ2-5; D might be TRBD2 (5 bases). Germline values: CDR1 LGHDT, CDR2 YNNKEL (reference sequence). Trimming took off 4 bases at V and 2 bases at J, with 11 bases between the two ends. CDR3 length equals 14 residues.

This clone turned up a few times. The CDR3 here is CASSPQGMSNQPQHF. CDR3 nucleotide sequence: TGTGCCAGCTCACCTCAGGGAATGAGCAATCAGCCCCAGCATTTT. The chain couples TRBV18 to TRBJ1-5; weak D call: TRBD1 (5 bases). CDR3 length: 15 amino acids. The V and J ends lost 3 bases and 1 base respectively, with 10 bases between them. CDR1 and CDR2 (germline): KGHSH, LQKENI.

V is TRBV27 and J is TRBJ2-3; 10 bases are shared with TRBD2. V shed 5 bases and J 5 bases; nucleotides not matched to a gene: 10. Germline loops: CDR1 MNHEY, CDR2 SMNVEV (reference sequence). This CDR3 contains 16 residues. This CDR3 reads CASSKRAGGAGDTQYF. The CDR3 nucleotides are TGTGCCAGCAGTAAACGAGCGGGGGGGGCTGGAGATACGCAGTATTTT.

This CDR3 is CASSDRRSWSEKLFF. CDR3 coding DNA: TGCGCCAGCAGCGATAGGCGTTCTTGGAGTGAAAAACTGTTTTTT. The J gene is TRBJ1-4, the V gene TRBV4-3; D not resolved. The CDR3 is 15 amino acids. Trimming stripped 5 bases from V and 7 bases from J, with 17 bases between. The germline gives CDR1 LGHNA, CDR2 YSLEER.

The genes are TRBV7-3 and TRBJ2-3, with 11 bases that match TRBD2. The CDR3 has 17 residues. Trimming took 5 bases from V and 1 from J; bases not matched to a gene: 8. The germline V gene has CDR1 SGHTA and CDR2 FQGTGA. The CDR3 coding sequence is TGTGCCAGCAGCACTATTCTTAGCGGGGGGGGCACAGATACGCAGTATTTT. Amino acids: CASSTILSGGGTDTQYF.

The V gene is TRBV7-3, the J gene TRBJ1-2, with D possibly matching TRBD1 (6 bases). Germline CDR1 is SGHTA and CDR2 is FQGTGA. The CDR3 sequence is 15 residues long. Trimming took 4 bases from V and 0 from J, leaving 12 bases between them. In DNA form, the CDR3 reads TGTGCCAGCAGCTCGACAGGACCGACTAACTATGGCTACACCTTC. The encoded protein is CASSSTGPTNYGYTF.

Remarks on this clone: Other nucleotide sequences in the sample specify the same CDR3. The chain carries TRBV14 and TRBJ1-2; D not certain. The germline V gene has CDR1 SGHDN and CDR2 FVKESK. The CDR3 contains 13 residues. Trimming took 1 base from V and 2 from J, leaving 5 bases between them. The DNA for the CDR3 is TGTGCCAGCAGCCAAGGGCAGAACTATGGCTACACCTTC. This encodes CASSQGQNYGYTF.

V gene TRBV12-3 or TRBV12-4 combines with J gene TRBJ1-1; no clear D. CDR3 size: 11 residues. V was shortened by 6 bases and J by 10 bases, with 12 bases between the two germline ends. DNA of the CDR3: TGTGCCAGCAGCTCCCAGGAAGTAGCTTTCTTT. Residues: CASSSQEVAFF.

This clone appeared once. V is TRBV2 and J is TRBJ2-2; possible D gene TRBD1, 5 bases. The CDR3 is made up of 14 amino acids. The germline gives CDR1 SNHLY, CDR2 FYNNEI. V was cut by 4 bases and J by 2 bases, with 8 bases left in between. CDR3 DNA sequence: TGTGCCAGCAGTGTGACAGCCAACACCGGGGAGCTGTTTTTT. Residues: CASSVTANTGELFF.

The chain joins TRBV7-2 to TRBJ2-3; 10 nucleotides line up with TRBD2. The V gene end was trimmed by 4 bases and the J gene end by 0 bases; junction bases not matched to a gene: 4. Germline assignment: CDR1 SGHTA and CDR2 FQGNSA. The CDR3 has 16 residues. The CDR3 bases are TGTGCCAGCAGCTCCCGGACTAGCGGCAGCACAGATACGCAGTATTTT. Encoded protein: CASSSRTSGSTDTQYF. The full variable domain, in which reference TRBV7-2 and TRBJ2-3 provide the parts outside the CDR3, is GAGVSQSPSNKVTEKGKDVELRCDPISGHTALYWYRQSLGQGLEFLIYFQGNSAPDKSGLPSDRFSAERTGGSVSTLTIQRTQQEDSAVYLCASSSRTSGSTDTQYFGPGTRLTVL.

This chain uses TRBV9 with TRBJ2-7; D unresolved. Germline CDR1 and CDR2: SGDLS and YYNGEE. This CDR3 region has 13 residues. V lost 0 bases and J lost 1, with 5 bases in between. CDR3 nucleotides: TGTGCCAGCAGCGTAGCCGGTTCCTACGAGCAGTACTTC. As protein: CASSVAGSYEQYF.

As regards this clone: A read error may produce the germline difference seen at one junction end. This rearrangement joins TRBV7-9 to TRBJ2-2; D might be TRBD2 (5 bases). The CDR3 sequence is 16 residues long. Germline assignment: CDR1 SEHNR and CDR2 FQNEAQ (reference sequence). This CDR3 reads CASSKSREQNAGELFF. Here the CDR3 DNA reads TGTGCCAGCAGCAAATCACGGGAACAGAACGCCGGGGAGCTGTTTTTT.

The rearrangement links TRBV7-2 to TRBJ1-2; 12 bases align to TRBD1. Losses at the gene ends were 6 bases for V and 8 bases for J; bases not matched to a gene: 13. The germline gives CDR1 SGHTA, CDR2 FQGNSA. CDR3 length: 16 residues. CDR3 in amino acids: CASRETGTGGGKGYTF. The DNA of the CDR3 is TGTGCCAGCAGAGAGACCGGGACAGGGGGCGGGAAGGGCTACACCTTC.

The genes are TRBV5-1 and TRBJ2-7; D ambiguous. The V end lost 0 bases, the J end lost 1 base, and 5 bases lay between the germline ends. The CDR3 contains 13 residues. Germline-derived CDR1 and CDR2 are SGHRS and YFSETQ. The CDR3 is CASSLARSYEQYF. CDR3 in DNA: TGCGCCAGCAGCTTGGCGAGGTCCTACGAGCAGTACTTC.

The V and J genes are TRBV19 and TRBJ1-5; a weak D match, TRBD1 (6 bases). The CDR3 is 13 residues long. CDR1 and CDR2 from the germline V gene are LNHDA and SQIVND (reference sequence). Trimming stripped 8 bases from V and 8 bases from J, with 16 bases between. The CDR3 DNA reads as TGTGCCAGTTCTGCACAGGGAAGGGAGCCCCAGCATTTT. It specifies CASSAQGREPQHF.

V and J are TRBV7-2 and TRBJ2-7; 10 bases are shared with TRBD2. CDR1 and CDR2 from the germline V gene are SGHTA and FQGNSA. With V trimmed by 4 bases and J by 4 bases, 7 bases remained unmatched. The CDR3 totals 15 residues. CDR3 DNA sequence: TGTGCCAGCAGCTGGGCAGCGGGGGGGGAGTACGAGCAGTACTTC. Amino acids: CASSWAAGGEYEQYF. Full variable domain (rest looked up from reference TRBV7-2 and TRBJ2-7): GAGVSQSPSNKVTEKGKDVELRCDPISGHTALYWYRQSLGQGLEFLIYFQGNSAPDKSGLPSDRFSAERTGGSVSTLTIQRTQQEDSAVYLCASSWAAGGEYEQYFGPGTRLTVT.

The chain has TRBV2 and TRBJ1-6; TRBD1 matches at 8 bases. The CDR3 spans 16 residues. V was clipped by 5 bases and J by 10 bases; unmatched bases: 13. CDR1 SNHLY and CDR2 FYNNEI come from the germline V gene. In DNA form, the CDR3 reads TGTGCCAGCAGTCCTGACCTGGACAGGGTTGGGTCACCCCTCCACTTT. This codes for CASSPDLDRVGSPLHF.

The CDR3 sequence: CASSFTVLGETQYF. CDR3 bases: TGTGCCAGCAGCTTCACAGTTTTGGGAGAGACCCAGTACTTC. The rearrangement uses TRBV5-6 and TRBJ2-5; D not resolved. The germline V and J ends were trimmed by 2 bases and 4 bases, with 12 bases remaining between them. This CDR3 comprises 14 residues. CDR1 and CDR2 from the germline V gene are SGHDT and YYEEEE.

V usage is TRBV6-5 and J usage is TRBJ2-1, with a weak D call TRBD2 (6 bases). The germline gives CDR1 MNHEY, CDR2 SVGAGI. The CDR3 has 13 residues. Trimming pared 6 bases from V and 4 bases from J, leaving 10 bases between. The CDR3 protein is CASRRGRYNEQFF. CDR3 nucleotide sequence: TGTGCCAGCAGACGGGGGAGGTACAATGAGCAGTTCTTC.

The chain carries TRBV15 and TRBJ2-7; D is perhaps TRBD1 (5 bases). The germline V and J ends were trimmed by 0 bases and 0 bases, with 15 bases remaining between them. CDR3 length equals 17 residues. Germline V gene data show CDR1 as LNHNV and CDR2 as YYDKDF (reference sequence). This chain's CDR3 is CATSRDRLDTYSYEQYF. CDR3 DNA: TGTGCCACCAGCAGAGATCGTTTGGACACGTACTCCTACGAGCAGTACTTC. The full variable domain, its missing parts supplied by reference TRBV15 and TRBJ2-7, is DAMVIQNPRYQVTQFGKPVTLSCSQTLNHNVMYWYQQKSSQAPKLLFHYYDKDFNNEADTPDNFQSRRPNTSFCFLDIRSPGLGDTAMYLCATSRDRLDTYSYEQYFGPGTRLTVT.

The chain carries TRBV2 and TRBJ1-4, with TRBD1 matching over 10 bases. The CDR3 contains 15 residues. The V segment lost 5 bases and the J segment 7 bases; nucleotides outside the gene matches: 7. Germline CDR1 is SNHLY and CDR2 is FYNNEI. CDR3 nucleotide sequence: TGTGCCAGCAGTACCCGACAGGGGGCAGGTGAAAAACTGTTTTTT. Residues: CASSTRQGAGEKLFF.